The entry below gives a single TCR beta chain sequence along with its context. The data were obtained in a study of low-dose radiotherapy and immunotherapy resistance in tumors. The CDR3 totals 16 residues. Trimming shortened V by 4 bases and J by 3 bases, and 16 bases separated the two germline ends. The germline V gene encodes CDR1 SGHDT and CDR2 YYEEEE. TRAV- and TRBV-specific primers, spanning alpha and beta chains, primed first-strand cDNA. TCR amplification involved roughly 21 PCR cycles with a constant-region primer and V-primer adapter. TCRdb reprocessed the reads with MiXCR, giving one entry per CDR3 protein. The table includes 60,000 or so distinct CDR3 sequences, less than 30% detected once. Time point denoted: after trial treatment. Treatment given: LDRT plus nivolumab, ipilimumab, low-dose cyclophosphamide and aspirin (RACIN trial).

Sample: PBMCs, taken after low-dose radiotherapy plus immunotherapy. This chain uses TRBV5-6 with TRBJ2-2; D may match TRBD1 or TRBD2 (5 bases each). This TCR was sampled from a male donor with prostate cancer. DNA of the CDR3: TGTGCCAGCAGCCCCGGAGGCAGGGTTGACACCGGGGAGCTGTTTTTT. Its protein is CASSPGGRVDTGELFF.